This is a list of T cell receptor beta chains from one sample in a study of OX40 agonist ivuxolimab in advanced cancers. Sequenced by immunoSEQ multiplex PCR; TCRdb stores in-frame clones only, minus some. The data show approximately 98,000 clones, with approximately 80% seen just once and approximately 5% held by the top ten. The sequencing here drew on CD4+ or CD8+ T cells sorted from blood, taken in a trial of the OX40 agonist ivuxolimab. These receptors originate from an adult with an advanced solid tumor such as melanoma, head and neck, liver or kidney cancer. Each CDR3 is given with its conserved first and last residue. The order of the fields is J gene, V gene, CDR3 protein.

>TRBJ2-1|TRBV10-3
CAISGTLTGTSDEQFF
>TRBJ1-1|TRBV4-3
CASSQDRGGETEAFF
>TRBJ2-6|TRBV19
CASSIGQRTGANVLTF
>TRBJ2-1|TRBV5-1
CASSQEPYNEQFF
>TRBJ1-2|TRBV5-6
CASSFEHRAHYGYTF
>TRBJ2-5|TRBV7-2
CASSLGREQYF
>TRBJ2-7|TRBV5-3
CARSQVPYEQYF
>TRBJ2-3|TRBV5-1
CASSPRTGPTDTQYF
>TRBJ2-7|TRBV6-6
CASSYRGDEQYF
>TRBJ2-1|TRBV9
CASSVGRGLSNEQFF
>TRBJ1-6|TRBV9
CASSARDRGQGRSSPLHF
>TRBJ2-2|TRBV6-1
CASMGTSGYTGELFF
>TRBJ2-3|TRBV4-2
CASSQDPASGTDTQYF